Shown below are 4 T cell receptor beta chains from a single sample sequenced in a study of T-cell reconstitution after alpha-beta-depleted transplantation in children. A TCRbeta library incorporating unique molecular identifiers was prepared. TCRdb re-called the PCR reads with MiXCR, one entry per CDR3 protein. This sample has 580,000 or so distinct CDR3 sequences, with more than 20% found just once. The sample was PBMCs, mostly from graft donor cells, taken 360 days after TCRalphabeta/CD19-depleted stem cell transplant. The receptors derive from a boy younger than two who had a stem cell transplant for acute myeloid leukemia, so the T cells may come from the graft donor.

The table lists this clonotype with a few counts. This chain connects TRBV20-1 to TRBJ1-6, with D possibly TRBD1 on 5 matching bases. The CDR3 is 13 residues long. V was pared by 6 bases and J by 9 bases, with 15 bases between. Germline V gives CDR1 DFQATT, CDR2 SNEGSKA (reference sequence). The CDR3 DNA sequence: TGCAGTGCCTCGGACACCGTGGTTTCACCCCTCCACTTT. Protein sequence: CSASDTVVSPLHF.

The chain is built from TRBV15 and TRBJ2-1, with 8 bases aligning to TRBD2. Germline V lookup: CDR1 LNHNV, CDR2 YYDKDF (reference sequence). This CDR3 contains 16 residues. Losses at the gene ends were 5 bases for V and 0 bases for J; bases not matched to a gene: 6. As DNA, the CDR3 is TGTGCCACCAGCGCCAGCGGGGGAAGCTCCTACAATGAGCAGTTCTTC. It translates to CATSASGGSSYNEQFF.

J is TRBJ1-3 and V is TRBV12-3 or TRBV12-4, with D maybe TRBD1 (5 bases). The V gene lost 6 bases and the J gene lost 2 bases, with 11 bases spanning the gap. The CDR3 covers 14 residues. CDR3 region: CASRPTGTGNTIYF. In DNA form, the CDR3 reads TGTGCCAGCAGGCCTACAGGCACTGGAAACACCATATATTTT.

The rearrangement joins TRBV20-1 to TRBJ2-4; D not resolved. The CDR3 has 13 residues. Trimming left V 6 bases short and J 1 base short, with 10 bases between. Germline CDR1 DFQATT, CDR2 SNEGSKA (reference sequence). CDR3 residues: CSATPGAKNIQYF. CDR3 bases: TGCAGTGCAACACCCGGTGCCAAAAACATTCAGTACTTC.